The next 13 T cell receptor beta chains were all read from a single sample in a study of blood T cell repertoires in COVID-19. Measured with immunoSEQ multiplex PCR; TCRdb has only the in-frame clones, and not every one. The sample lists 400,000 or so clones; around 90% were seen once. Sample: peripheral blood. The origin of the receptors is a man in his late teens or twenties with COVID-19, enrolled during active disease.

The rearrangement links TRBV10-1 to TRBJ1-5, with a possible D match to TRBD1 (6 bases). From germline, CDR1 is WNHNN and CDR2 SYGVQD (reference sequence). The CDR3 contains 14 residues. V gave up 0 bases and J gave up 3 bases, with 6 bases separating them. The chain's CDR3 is CASSESGANQPQHF. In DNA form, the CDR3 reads TGCGCCAGCAGTGAGTCGGGGGCCAATCAGCCCCAGCATTTT.

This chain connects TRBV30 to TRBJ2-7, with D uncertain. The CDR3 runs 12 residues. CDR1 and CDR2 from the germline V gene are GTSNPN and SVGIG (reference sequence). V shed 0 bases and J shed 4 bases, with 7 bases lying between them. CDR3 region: CAWSVSRYEQYF. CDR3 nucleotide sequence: TGTGCCTGGAGTGTAAGCCGATACGAGCAGTACTTC.

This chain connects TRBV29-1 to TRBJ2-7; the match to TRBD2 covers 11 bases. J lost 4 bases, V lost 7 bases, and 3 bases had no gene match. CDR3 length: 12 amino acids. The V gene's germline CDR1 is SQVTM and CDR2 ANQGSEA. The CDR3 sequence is CSAGTSGYEQYF. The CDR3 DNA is TGCAGCGCCGGGACTAGCGGATACGAGCAGTACTTC.

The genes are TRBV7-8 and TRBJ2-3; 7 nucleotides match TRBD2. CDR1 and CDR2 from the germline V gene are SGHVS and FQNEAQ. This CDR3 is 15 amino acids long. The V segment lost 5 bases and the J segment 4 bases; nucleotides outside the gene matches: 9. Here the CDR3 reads CASSLLTSSSDTQYF. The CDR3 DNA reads TGTGCCAGCAGCCTCCTGACTAGCAGTTCAGATACGCAGTATTTT.

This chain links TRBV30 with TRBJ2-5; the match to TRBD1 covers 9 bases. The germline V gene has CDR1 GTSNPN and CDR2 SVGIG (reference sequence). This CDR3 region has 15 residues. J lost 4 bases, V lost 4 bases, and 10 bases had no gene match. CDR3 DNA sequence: TGTGCCTGGAATAAGGGACAGGGATCCGGAGAGACCCAGTACTTC. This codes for CAWNKGQGSGETQYF.

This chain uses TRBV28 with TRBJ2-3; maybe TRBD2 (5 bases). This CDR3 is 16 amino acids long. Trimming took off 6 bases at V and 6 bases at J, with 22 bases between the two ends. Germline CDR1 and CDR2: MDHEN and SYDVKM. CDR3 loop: CASRRPGGSRADTQYF. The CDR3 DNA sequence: TGTGCCAGCAGACGCCCAGGTGGGTCGAGGGCGGATACGCAGTATTTT.

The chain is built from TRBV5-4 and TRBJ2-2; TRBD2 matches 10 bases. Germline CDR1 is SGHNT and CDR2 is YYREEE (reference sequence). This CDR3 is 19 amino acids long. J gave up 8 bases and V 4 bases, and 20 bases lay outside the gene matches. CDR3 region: CASSPAQGSGRPWAGELFF. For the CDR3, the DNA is TGTGCCAGCAGCCCCGCCCAAGGTAGCGGGAGGCCCTGGGCTGGGGAGCTGTTTTTT.

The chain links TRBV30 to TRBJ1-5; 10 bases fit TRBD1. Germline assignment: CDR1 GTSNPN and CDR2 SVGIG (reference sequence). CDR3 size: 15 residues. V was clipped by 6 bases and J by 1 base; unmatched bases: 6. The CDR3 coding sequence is TGTGCCTGCGAGGGGACAGGGGCCAGCAATCAGCCCCAGCATTTT. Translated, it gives CACEGTGASNQPQHF.

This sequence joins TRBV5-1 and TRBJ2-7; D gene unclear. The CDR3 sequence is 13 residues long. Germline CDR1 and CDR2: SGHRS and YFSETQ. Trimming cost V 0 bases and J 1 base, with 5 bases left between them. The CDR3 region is CASSLARSYEQYF. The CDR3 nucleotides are TGCGCCAGCAGCTTGGCCCGGTCCTACGAGCAGTACTTC.

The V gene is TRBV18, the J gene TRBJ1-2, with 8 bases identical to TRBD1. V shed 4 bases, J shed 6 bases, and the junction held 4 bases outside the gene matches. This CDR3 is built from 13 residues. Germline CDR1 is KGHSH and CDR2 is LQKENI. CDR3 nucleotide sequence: TGTGCCAGCTCACTCTCAGGGGGCGATGGCTACACCTTC. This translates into CASSLSGGDGYTF.

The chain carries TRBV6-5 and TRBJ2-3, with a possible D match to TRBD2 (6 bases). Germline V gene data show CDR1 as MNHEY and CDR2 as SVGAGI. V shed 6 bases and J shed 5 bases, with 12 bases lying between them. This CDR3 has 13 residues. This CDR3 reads CASRRDGVDTQYF. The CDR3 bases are TGTGCCAGCAGGCGGGACGGGGTAGATACGCAGTATTTT.

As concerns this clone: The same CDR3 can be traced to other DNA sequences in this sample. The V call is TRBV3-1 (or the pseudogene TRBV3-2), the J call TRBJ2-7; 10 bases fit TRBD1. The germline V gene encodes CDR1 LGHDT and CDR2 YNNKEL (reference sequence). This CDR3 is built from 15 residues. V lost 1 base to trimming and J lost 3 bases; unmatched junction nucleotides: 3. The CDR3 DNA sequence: TGTGCCAGCAGCCAAGCCGGGACAGGGGTCTACGAGCAGTACTTC. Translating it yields CASSQAGTGVYEQYF.

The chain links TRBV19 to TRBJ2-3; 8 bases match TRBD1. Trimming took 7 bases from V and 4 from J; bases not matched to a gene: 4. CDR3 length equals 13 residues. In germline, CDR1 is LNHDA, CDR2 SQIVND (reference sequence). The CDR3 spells CASTTQGADTQYF. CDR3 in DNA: TGTGCCAGTACTACACAGGGGGCAGATACGCAGTATTTT.